This TCR beta chain was observed in a study of blood T cell repertoires in COVID-19. About the study: The samples span acute and convalescent COVID-19 from the United States, Italy and Spain. PBMCs, B-cell-depleted T cells, or T cells provided the cDNA or gDNA that made up the material.

Study processing details: Nucleated cell number was recorded as an estimate derived from reference gene primer amplification. Generated by immunoSEQ multiplex PCR, the TCRdb table keeps only in-frame clones and is missing some. Clone size and the V and J calls come from that table; the DNA yielded D and trimming. The sample yields a few hundred thousand clones, around 89% seen once. The CDR3 consists of 15 residues. Germline V gene sequence: CDR1 SGHDT, CDR2 YYEEEE. V was trimmed by 3 bases and J by 8 bases, leaving 15 bases between them. The receptor's source is an older man with acute or convalescent COVID-19. The chain combines TRBV5-6 with TRBJ1-6, with no clear D. Sequences were obtained from peripheral blood. CDR3 amino acids: CASSSRTAVYSPLHF. DNA for the CDR3: TGTGCCAGCAGCTCCCGCACAGCAGTGTATTCACCCCTCCACTTT. Together with reference TRBV5-6 and TRBJ1-6, the CDR3 gives the full variable domain: DAGVTQSPTHLIKTRGQQVTLRCSPKSGHDTVSWYQQALGQGPQFIFQYYEEEERQRGNFPDRFSGHQFPNYSSELNVNALLLGDSALYLCASSSRTAVYSPLHFGNGTRLTVT.